This TCR beta chain appears in the sequencing data of a study of blood T cell repertoires in COVID-19. Method: immunoSEQ multiplex PCR; TCRdb's copy keeps in-frame clones and lacks some. Of approximately 440,000 clones detected, approximately 89% appear once; the ten largest clones hold approximately 12%. This TCR was recovered from a woman aged 45-65 years with COVID-19, enrolled during active disease. Sequenced sample: peripheral blood.

The CDR3 region is CASSFNRGTEAFF. The CDR3 DNA reads TGTGCCAGCAGTTTCAACAGGGGTACTGAAGCTTTCTTT. V is TRBV27 and J is TRBJ1-1, with TRBD1 matching over 7 bases. The CDR3 covers 13 residues. Germline CDR1 is MNHEY and CDR2 is SMNVEV (reference sequence). V shed 3 bases and J 5 bases; nucleotides not matched to a gene: 3.